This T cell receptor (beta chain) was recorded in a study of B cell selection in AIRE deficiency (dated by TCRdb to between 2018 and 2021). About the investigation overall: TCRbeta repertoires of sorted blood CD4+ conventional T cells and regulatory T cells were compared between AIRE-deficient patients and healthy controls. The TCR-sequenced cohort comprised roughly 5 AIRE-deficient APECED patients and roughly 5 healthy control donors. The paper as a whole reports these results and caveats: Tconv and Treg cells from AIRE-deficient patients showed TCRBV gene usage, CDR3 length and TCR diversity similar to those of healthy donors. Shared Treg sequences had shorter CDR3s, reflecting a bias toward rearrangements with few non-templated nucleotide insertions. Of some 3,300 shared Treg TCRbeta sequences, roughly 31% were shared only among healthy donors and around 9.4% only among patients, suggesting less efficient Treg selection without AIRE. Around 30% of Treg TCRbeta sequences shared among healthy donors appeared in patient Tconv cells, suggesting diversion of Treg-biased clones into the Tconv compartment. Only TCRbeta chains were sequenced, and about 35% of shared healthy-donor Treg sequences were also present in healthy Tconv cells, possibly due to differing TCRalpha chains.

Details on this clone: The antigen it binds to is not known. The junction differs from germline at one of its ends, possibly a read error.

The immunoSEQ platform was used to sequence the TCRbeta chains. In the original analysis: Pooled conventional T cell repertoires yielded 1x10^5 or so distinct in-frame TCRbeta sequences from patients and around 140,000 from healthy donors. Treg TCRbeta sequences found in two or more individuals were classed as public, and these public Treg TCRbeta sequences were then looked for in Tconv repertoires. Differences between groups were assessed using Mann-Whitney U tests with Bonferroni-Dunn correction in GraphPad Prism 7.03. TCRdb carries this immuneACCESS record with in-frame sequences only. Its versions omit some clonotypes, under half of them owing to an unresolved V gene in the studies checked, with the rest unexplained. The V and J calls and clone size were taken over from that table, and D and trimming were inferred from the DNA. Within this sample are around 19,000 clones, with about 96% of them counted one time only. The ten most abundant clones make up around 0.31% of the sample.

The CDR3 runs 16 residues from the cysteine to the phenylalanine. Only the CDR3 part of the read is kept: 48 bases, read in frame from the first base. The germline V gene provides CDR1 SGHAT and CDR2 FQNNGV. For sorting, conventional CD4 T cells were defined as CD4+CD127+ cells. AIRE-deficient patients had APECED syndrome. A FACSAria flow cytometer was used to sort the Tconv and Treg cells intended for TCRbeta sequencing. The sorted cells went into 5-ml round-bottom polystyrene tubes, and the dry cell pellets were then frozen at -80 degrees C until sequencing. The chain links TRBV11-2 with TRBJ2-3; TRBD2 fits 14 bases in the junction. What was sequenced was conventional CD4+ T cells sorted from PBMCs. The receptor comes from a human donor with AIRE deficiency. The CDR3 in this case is CASNLAGTSGRGTQYF. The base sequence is TGTGCCAGCAACTTAGCAGGGACTAGCGGGAGAGGCACGCAGTATTTT. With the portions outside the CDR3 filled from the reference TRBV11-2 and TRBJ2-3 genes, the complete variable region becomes EAGVAQSPRYKIIEKRQSVAFWCNPISGHATLYWYQQILGQGPKLLIQFQNNGVVDDSQLPKDRFSAERLKGVDSTLKIQPAKLEDSAVYLCASNLAGTSGRGTQYFGPGTRLTVL.